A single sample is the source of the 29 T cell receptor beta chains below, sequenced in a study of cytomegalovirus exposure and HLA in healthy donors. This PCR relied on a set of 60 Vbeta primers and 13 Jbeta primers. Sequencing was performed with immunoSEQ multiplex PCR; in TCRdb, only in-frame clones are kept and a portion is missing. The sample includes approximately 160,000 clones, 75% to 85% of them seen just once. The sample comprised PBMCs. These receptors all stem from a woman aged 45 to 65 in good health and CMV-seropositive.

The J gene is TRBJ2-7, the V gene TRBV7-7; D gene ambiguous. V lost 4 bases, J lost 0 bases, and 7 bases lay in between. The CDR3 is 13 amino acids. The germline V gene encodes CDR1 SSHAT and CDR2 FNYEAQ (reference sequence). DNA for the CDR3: TGTGCCAGCAGCTCCCCGGGCTCCTACGAGCAGTACTTC. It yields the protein CASSSPGSYEQYF.

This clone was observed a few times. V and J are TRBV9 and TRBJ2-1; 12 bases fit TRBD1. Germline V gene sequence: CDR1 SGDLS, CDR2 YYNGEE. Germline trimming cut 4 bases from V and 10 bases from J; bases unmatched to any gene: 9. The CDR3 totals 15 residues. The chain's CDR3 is CASSPPGTGGAEQFF. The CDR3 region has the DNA TGTGCCAGCAGCCCGCCGGGGACAGGGGGCGCAGAGCAGTTCTTC. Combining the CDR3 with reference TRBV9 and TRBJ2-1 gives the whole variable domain DSGVTQTPKHLITATGQRVTLRCSPRSGDLSVYWYQQSLDQGLQFLIQYYNGEERAKGNILERFSAQQFPDLHSELNLSSLELGDSALYFCASSPPGTGGAEQFFGPGTRLTVL.

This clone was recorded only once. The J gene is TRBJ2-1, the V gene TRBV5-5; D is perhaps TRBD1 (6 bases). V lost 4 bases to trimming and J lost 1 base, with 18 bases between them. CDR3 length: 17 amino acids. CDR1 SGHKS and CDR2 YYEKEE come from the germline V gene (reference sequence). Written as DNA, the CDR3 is TGTGCCAGCAGCCGATCTACAGGGAGTGTTTCCTACAATGAGCAGTTCTTC. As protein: CASSRSTGSVSYNEQFF.

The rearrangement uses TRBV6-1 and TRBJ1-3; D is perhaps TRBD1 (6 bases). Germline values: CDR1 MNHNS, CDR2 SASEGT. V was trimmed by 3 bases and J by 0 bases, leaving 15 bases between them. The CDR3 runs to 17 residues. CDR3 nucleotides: TGTGCCAGCAGTGATAGGGGGGGCCACCTCTCTGGAAACACCATATATTTT. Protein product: CASSDRGGHLSGNTIYF.

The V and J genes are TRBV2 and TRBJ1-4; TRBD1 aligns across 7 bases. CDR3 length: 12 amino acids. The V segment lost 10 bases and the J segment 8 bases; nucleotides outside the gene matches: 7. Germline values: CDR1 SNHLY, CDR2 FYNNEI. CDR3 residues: CAKGQVREKLFF. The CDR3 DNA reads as TGTGCCAAAGGACAGGTGCGGGAAAAACTGTTTTTT.

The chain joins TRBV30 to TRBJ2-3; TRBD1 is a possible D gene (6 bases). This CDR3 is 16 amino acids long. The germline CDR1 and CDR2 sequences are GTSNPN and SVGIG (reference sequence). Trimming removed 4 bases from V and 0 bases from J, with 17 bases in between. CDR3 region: CAWIRKGGISTDTQYF. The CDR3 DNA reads TGTGCCTGGATTCGAAAAGGGGGTATTAGCACAGATACGCAGTATTTT.

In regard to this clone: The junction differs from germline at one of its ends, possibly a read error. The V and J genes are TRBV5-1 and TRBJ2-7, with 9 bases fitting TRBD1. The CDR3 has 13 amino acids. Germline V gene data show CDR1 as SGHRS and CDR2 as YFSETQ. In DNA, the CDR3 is TGCGCCAGCAGCACTACCGGGACAGGGACTTCCCGATTC. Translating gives CASSTTGTGTSRF. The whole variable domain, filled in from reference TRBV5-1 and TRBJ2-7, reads KAGVTQTPRYLIKTRGQQVTLSCSPISGHRSVSWYQQTPGQGLQFLFEYFSETQRNKGNFPGRFSGRQFSNSRSEMNVSTLELGDSALYLCASSTTGTGTSRFGPGTRLTVT.

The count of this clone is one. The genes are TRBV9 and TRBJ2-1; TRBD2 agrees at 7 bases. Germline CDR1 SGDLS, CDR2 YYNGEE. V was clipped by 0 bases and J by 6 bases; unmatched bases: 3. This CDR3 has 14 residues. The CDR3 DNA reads TGTGCCAGCAGCGTAGCCGGGACTATCAATGAGCAGTTCTTC. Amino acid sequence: CASSVAGTINEQFF.

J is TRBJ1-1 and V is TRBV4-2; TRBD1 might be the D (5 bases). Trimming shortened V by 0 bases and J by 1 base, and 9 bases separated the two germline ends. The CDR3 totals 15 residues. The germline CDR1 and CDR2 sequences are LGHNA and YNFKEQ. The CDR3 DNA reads TGTGCCAGCAGCCAAGACGCAGGGCAGAACACTGAAGCTTTCTTT. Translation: CASSQDAGQNTEAFF.

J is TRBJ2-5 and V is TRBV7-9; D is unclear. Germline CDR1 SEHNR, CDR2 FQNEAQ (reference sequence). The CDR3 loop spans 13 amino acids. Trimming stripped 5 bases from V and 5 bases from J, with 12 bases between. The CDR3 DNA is TGTGCCAGCAGCACACATGTGGAGGAGACCCAGTACTTC. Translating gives CASSTHVEETQYF.

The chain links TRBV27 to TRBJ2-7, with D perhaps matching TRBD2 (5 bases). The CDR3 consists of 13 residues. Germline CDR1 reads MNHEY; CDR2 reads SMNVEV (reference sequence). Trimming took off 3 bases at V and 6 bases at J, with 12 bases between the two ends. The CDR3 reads CASSFTVGGEQYF. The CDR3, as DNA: TGTGCCAGCAGTTTTACGGTCGGAGGCGAGCAGTACTTC.

The CDR3 sequence: CASSQARNSNQPQHF. The DNA for the CDR3 is TGTGCCAGCAGCCAAGCCAGGAATAGCAATCAGCCCCAGCATTTT. The rearrangement links TRBV4-2 to TRBJ1-5; D ambiguous. The V gene lost 1 base and the J gene lost 0 bases, with 7 bases spanning the gap. The CDR3 is 15 amino acids. Germline V gives CDR1 LGHNA, CDR2 YNFKEQ.

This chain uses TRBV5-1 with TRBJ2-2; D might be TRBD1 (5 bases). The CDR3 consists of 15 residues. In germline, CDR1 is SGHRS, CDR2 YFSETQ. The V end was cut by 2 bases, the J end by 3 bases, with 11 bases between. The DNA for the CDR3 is TGCGCCAGCAGCTTCAATGGACACGACACCGGGGAGCTGTTTTTT. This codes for CASSFNGHDTGELFF.

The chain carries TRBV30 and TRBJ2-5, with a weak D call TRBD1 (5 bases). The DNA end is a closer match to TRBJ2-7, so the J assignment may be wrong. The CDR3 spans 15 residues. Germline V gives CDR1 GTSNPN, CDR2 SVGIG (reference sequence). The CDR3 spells CAWSVDSLSSYEQYF. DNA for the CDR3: TGTGCCTGGAGTGTAGACAGCTTGAGCTCCTACGAGCAGTACTTC.

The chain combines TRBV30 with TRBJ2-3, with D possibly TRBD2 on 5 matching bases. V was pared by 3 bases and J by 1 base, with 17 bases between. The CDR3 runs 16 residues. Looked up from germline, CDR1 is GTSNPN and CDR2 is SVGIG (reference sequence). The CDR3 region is CAWSSGNGRGTDTQYF. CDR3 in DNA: TGTGCCTGGAGCTCCGGGAACGGTCGGGGCACAGATACGCAGTATTTT.

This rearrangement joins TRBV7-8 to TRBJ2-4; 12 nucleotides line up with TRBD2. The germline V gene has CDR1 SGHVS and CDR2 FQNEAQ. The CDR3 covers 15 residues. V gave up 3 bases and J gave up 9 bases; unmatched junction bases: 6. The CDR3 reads CASSLLAGGPGIQYF. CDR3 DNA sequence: TGTGCCAGCAGCTTGCTAGCGGGGGGGCCGGGCATTCAGTACTTC.

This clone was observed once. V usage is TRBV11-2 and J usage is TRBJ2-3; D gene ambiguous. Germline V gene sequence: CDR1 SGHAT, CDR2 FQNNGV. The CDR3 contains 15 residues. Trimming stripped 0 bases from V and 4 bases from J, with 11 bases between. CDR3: CASSLEAVGSDTQYF. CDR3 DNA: TGTGCCAGCAGCTTAGAGGCGGTGGGTTCAGATACGCAGTATTTT.

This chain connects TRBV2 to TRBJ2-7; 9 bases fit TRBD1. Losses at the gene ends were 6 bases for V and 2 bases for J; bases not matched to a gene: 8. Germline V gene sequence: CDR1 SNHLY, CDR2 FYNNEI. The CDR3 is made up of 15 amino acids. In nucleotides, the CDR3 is TGTGCCAGCAGGAGGGACAGGGCCGAGACCTACGAGCAGTACTTC. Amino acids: CASRRDRAETYEQYF.

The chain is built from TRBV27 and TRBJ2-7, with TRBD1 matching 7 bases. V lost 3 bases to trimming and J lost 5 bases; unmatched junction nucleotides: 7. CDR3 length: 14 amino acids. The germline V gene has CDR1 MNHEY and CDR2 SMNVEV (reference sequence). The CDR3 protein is CASSFLTGLNEQYF. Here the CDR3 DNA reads TGTGCCAGCAGTTTCCTGACAGGGTTGAACGAGCAGTACTTC.

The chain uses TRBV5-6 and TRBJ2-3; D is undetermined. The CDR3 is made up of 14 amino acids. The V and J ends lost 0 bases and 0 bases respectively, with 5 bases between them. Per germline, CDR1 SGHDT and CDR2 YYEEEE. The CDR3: CASSLGSSTDTQYF. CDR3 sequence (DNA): TGTGCCAGCAGCTTGGGCAGTAGCACAGATACGCAGTATTTT.

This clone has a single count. In nucleotides, the CDR3 is TGTGCCAGCAGCGTAAACCCTCAGGGGTGGAACACTGAAGCTTTCTTT. It codes for CASSVNPQGWNTEAFF. This chain connects TRBV9 to TRBJ1-1, with D possibly TRBD1 on 6 matching bases. This CDR3 region has 16 residues. CDR1 is SGDLS, CDR2 YYNGEE, per germline. The germline V and J ends were trimmed by 1 base and 1 base, with 14 bases remaining between them.

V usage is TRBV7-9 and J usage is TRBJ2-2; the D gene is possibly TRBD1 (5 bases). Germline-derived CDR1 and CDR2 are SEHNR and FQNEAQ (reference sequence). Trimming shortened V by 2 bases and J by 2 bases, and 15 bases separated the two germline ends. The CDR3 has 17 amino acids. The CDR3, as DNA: TGTGCCAGCAGCTTACTTTACAGGCCGATCAACACCGGGGAGCTGTTTTTT. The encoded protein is CASSLLYRPINTGELFF.

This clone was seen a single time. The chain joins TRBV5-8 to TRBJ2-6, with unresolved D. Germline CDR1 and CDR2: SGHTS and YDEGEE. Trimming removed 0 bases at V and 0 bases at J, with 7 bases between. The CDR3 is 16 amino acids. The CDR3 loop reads CASSLGANSGANVLTF. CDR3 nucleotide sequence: TGTGCCAGCAGCTTGGGGGCCAACTCTGGGGCCAACGTCCTGACTTTC.

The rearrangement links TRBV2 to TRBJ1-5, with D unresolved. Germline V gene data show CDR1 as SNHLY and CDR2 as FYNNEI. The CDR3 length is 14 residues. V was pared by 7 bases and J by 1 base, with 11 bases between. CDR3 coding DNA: TGTGCCAGCACCGCCGGGAGGAGCAATCAGCCCCAGCATTTT. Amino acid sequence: CASTAGRSNQPQHF.

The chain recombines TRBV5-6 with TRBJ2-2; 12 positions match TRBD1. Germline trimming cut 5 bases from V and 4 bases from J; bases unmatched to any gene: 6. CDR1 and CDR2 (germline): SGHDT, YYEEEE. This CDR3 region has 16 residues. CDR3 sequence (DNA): TGTGCCAGCAGAGGGACAGGGGGCCGGGGCACCGGGGAGCTGTTTTTT. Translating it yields CASRGTGGRGTGELFF.

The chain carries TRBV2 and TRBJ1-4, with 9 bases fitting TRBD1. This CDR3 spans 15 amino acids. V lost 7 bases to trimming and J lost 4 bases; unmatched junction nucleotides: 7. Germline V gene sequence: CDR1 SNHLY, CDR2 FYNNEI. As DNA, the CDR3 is TGTGCCAGCACAGGGACAGGGTCCCATAATGAAAAACTGTTTTTT. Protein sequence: CASTGTGSHNEKLFF. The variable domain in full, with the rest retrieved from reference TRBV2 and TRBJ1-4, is EPEVTQTPSHQVTQMGQEVILRCVPISNHLYFYWYRQILGQKVEFLVSFYNNEISEKSEIFDDQFSVERPDGSNFTLKIRSTKLEDSAMYFCASTGTGSHNEKLFFGSGTQLSVL.

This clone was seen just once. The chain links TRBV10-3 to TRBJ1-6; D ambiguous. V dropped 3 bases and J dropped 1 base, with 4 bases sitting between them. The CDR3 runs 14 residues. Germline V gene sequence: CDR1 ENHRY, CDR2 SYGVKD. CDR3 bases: TGTGCCATCAGTGAACAGTCCTATAATTCACCCCTCCACTTT. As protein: CAISEQSYNSPLHF.

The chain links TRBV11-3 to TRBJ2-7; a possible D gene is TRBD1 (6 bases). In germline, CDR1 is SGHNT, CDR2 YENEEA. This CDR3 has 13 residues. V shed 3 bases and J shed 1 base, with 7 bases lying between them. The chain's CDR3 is CASSFGQSYEQYF. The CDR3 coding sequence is TGTGCCAGCAGCTTCGGACAGTCCTACGAGCAGTACTTC. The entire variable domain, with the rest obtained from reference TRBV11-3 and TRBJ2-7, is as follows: EAGVVQSPRYKIIEKKQPVAFWCNPISGHNTLYWYLQNLGQGPELLIRYENEEAVDDSQLPKDRFSAERLKGVDSTLKIQPAELGDSAVYLCASSFGQSYEQYFGPGTRLTVT.

Here the CDR3 reads CASRATGAVNTEAFF. The CDR3 region has the DNA TGTGCCAGCCGGGCGACAGGGGCCGTGAACACTGAAGCTTTCTTT. This chain links TRBV2 with TRBJ1-1, with TRBD1 matching over 8 bases. CDR1 SNHLY and CDR2 FYNNEI come from the germline V gene. V lost 8 bases to trimming and J lost 0 bases; unmatched junction nucleotides: 8. The CDR3 is 15 amino acids.